The source of this T cell receptor (beta chain) is a study of blood T cell repertoires in COVID-19. This CDR3 contains 15 residues. Trimming left V 5 bases short and J 6 bases short, with 18 bases between. In germline, CDR1 is SGHVS, CDR2 FQNEAQ. Data came from immunoSEQ multiplex PCR; TCRdb stores just in-frame clones and leaves some out. The sample records about 56,000 clones, 89% being singletons. The sample consisted of peripheral blood. This rearrangement joins TRBV7-8 to TRBJ2-3; TRBD2 might be the D (6 bases). The TCR was taken from a human donor in a cohort sampled during active COVID-19. The CDR3 sequence is CASSADRGVRDTQYF. As DNA, the CDR3 is TGTGCCAGCAGCGCCGACCGCGGGGTCAGGGATACGCAGTATTTT.